This T cell receptor beta chain stems from a study of blood T cell repertoires in COVID-19. In the study overall: Donors in the United States, Italy and Spain gave samples during acute or convalescent COVID-19.

CDR1 and CDR2 from the germline V gene are MGHRA and YSYEKL. The trim removed 2 bases at V and 5 bases at J, leaving 3 bases unmatched. This CDR3 contains 14 residues. How the authors handled the data: Reference gene primer amplification gave nucleated cell count estimates. This table comes from immunoSEQ multiplex PCR, and its TCRdb copy is limited to in-frame clones, with some not included. V and J calls and clone size are given by that table; D and trimming were obtained from the DNA. The data contain hundreds of thousands of clones, around 88% of them singletons. This TCR came from a woman in her twenties or thirties with acute or convalescent COVID-19. V and J are TRBV4-1 and TRBJ2-5, with 9 bases aligning to TRBD1. Input material: peripheral blood. DNA for the CDR3: TGCGCCAGCAGCCAATGGGACAGGGTGGAGACCCAGTACTTC. It is translated as CASSQWDRVETQYF.